This T cell receptor (beta chain) was recovered during a study of metastatic and nonmetastatic thyroid tumors. With MiXCR, TCRdb called clones anew from the PCR reads. The sample consists of 55,000 to 75,000 clones, roughly 18% of them appearing once. This clone was seen more than once but under ten times. Possible read error: a much larger clone is one base away. All patients reached thyroid surgery having received no treatment beforehand. The source material was blood. The clonotype originates from a female donor with papillary thyroid cancer or a benign thyroid nodule (not recorded which). Some clones in this sample may be carry-over from other donors' samples.

The CDR3 reads CSAIDGEASGYTF. The CDR3 bases are TGCAGTGCTATAGATGGGGAGGCGAGTGGCTACACCTTC. The V call is TRBV20-1, the J call TRBJ1-2; D is unclear. The V end lost 4 bases, the J end lost 7 bases, and 16 bases lay between the germline ends. This CDR3 contains 13 residues. Germline V gives CDR1 DFQATT, CDR2 SNEGSKA (reference sequence).